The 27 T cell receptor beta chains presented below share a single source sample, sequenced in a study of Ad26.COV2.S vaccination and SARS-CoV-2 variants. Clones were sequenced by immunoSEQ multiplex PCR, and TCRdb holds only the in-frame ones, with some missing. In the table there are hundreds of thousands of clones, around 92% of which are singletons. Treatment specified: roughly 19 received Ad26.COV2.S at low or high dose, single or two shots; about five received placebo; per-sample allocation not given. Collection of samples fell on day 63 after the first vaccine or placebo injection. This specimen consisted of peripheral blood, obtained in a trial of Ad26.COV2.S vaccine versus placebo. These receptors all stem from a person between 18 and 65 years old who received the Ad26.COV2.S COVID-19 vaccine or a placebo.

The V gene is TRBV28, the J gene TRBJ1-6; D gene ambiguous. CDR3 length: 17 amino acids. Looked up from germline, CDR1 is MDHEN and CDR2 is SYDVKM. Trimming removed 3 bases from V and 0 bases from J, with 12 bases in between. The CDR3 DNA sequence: TGTGCCAGCAGTTTTCCTACTGTAGACTCCTATAATTCACCCCTCCACTTT. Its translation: CASSFPTVDSYNSPLHF. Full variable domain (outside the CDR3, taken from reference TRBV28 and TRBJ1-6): DVKVTQSSRYLVKRTGEKVFLECVQDMDHENMFWYRQDPGLGLRLIYFSYDVKMKEKGDIPEGYSVSREKKERFSLILESASTNQTSMYLCASSFPTVDSYNSPLHFGNGTRLTVT.

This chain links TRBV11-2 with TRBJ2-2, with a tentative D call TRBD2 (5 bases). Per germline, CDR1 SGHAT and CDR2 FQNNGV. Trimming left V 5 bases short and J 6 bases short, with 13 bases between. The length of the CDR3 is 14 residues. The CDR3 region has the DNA TGTGCCAGCAGCGACCCGCTGAGGGCCGGGGAGCTGTTTTTT. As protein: CASSDPLRAGELFF.

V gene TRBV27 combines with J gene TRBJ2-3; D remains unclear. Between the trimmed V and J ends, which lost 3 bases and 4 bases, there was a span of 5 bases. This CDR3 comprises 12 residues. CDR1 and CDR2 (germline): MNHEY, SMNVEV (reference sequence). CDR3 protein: CASSFSSDTQYF. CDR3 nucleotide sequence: TGTGCCAGCAGTTTTTCGTCAGATACGCAGTATTTT.

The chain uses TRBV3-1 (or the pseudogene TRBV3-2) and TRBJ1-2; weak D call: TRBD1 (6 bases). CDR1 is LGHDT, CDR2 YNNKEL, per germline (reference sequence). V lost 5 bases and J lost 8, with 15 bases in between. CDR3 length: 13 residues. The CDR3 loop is CASSARGPEGYTF. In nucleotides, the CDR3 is TGTGCCAGCAGCGCCAGGGGACCAGAAGGCTACACCTTC.

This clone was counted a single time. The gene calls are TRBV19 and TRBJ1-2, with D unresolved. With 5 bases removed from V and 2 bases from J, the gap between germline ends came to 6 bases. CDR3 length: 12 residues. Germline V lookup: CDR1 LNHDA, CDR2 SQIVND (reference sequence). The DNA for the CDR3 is TGTGCCAGTAGTGTCTACAACTATGGCTACACCTTC. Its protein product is CASSVYNYGYTF. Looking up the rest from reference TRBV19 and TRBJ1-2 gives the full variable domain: DGGITQSPKYLFRKEGQNVTLSCEQNLNHDAMYWYRQDPGQGLRLIYYSQIVNDFQKGDIAEGYSVSREKKESFPLTVTSAQKNPTAFYLCASSVYNYGYTFGSGTRLTVV.

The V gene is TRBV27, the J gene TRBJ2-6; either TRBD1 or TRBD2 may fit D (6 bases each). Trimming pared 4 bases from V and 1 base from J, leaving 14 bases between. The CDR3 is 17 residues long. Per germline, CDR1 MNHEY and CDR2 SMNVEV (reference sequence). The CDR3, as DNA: TGTGCCAGCAGTTCCTTCCCGGGGGCTTCTGGGGCCAACGTCCTGACTTTC. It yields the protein CASSSFPGASGANVLTF.

In DNA, the CDR3 is TGTGCCAGCAGCTTTGGGTCTGGGGCCAACGTCCTGACTTTC. Translated: CASSFGSGANVLTF. The gene calls are TRBV7-2 and TRBJ2-6, with D hard to call. This CDR3 has 14 amino acids. Germline V gene data show CDR1 as SGHTA and CDR2 as FQGNSA. Trimming took 3 bases from V and 1 from J, leaving 4 bases between them.

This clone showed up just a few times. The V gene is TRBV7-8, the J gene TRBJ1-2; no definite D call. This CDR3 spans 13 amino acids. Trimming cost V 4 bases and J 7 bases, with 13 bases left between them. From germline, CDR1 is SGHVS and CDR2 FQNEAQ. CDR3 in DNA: TGTGCCAGCAGCTCTAGGTCGGGAGCTGGCTACACCTTC. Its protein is CASSSRSGAGYTF.

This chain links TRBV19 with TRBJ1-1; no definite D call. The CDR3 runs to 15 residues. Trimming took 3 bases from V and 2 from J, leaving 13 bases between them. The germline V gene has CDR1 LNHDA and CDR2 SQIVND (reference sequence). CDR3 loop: CASSIWVRSNTEAFF. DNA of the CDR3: TGTGCCAGTAGTATTTGGGTCAGGTCCAACACTGAAGCTTTCTTT.

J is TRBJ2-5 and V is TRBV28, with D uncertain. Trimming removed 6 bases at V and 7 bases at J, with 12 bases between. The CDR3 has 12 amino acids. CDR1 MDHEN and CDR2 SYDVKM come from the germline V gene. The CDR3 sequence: CASSRVGSTQYF. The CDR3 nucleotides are TGTGCCAGCAGCCGCGTTGGCTCGACCCAGTACTTC.

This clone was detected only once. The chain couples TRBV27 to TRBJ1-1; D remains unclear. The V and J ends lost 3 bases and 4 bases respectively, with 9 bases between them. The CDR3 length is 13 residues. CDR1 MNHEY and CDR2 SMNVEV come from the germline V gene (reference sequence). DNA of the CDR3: TGTGCCAGCAGTTTTTATGCGTCCACTGAAGCTTTCTTT. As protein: CASSFYASTEAFF.

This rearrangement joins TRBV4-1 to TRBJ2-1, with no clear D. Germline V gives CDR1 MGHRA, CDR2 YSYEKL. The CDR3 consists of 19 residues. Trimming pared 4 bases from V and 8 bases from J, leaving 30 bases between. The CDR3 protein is CASSPTPFTRVQSDDEQFF. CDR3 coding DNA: TGCGCCAGCAGCCCCACTCCTTTCACCCGGGTCCAGAGCGATGATGAGCAGTTCTTC.

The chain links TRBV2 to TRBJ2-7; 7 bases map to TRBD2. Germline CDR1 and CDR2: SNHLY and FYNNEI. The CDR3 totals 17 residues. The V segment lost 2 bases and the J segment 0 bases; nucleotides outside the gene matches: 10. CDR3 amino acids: CASSESTPSGDSYEQYF. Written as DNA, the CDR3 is TGTGCCAGCAGTGAATCCACACCCAGCGGGGACTCCTACGAGCAGTACTTC. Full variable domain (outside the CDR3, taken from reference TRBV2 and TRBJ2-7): EPEVTQTPSHQVTQMGQEVILRCVPISNHLYFYWYRQILGQKVEFLVSFYNNEISEKSEIFDDQFSVERPDGSNFTLKIRSTKLEDSAMYFCASSESTPSGDSYEQYFGPGTRLTVT.

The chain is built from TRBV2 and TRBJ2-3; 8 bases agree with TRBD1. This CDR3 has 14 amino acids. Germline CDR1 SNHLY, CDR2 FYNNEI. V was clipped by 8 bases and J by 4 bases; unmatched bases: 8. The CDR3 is CASLWTGRPDTQYF. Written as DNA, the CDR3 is TGTGCCAGCCTTTGGACAGGGAGGCCAGATACGCAGTATTTT.

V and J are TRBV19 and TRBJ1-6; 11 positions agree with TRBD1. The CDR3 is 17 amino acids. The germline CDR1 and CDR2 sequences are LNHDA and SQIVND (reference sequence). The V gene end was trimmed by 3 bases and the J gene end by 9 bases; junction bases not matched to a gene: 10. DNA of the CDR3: TGTGCCAGTAGTATGGGGGACAGGGGGAGTATGAGTTCACCCCTCCACTTT. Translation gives CASSMGDRGSMSSPLHF. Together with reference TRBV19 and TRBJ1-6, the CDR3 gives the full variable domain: DGGITQSPKYLFRKEGQNVTLSCEQNLNHDAMYWYRQDPGQGLRLIYYSQIVNDFQKGDIAEGYSVSREKKESFPLTVTSAQKNPTAFYLCASSMGDRGSMSSPLHFGNGTRLTVT.

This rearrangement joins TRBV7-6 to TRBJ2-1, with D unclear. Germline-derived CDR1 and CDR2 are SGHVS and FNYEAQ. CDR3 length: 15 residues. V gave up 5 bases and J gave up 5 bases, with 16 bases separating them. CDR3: CASSPAHGYDNEQFF. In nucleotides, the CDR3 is TGTGCCAGCAGCCCCGCCCACGGGTACGACAATGAGCAGTTCTTC.

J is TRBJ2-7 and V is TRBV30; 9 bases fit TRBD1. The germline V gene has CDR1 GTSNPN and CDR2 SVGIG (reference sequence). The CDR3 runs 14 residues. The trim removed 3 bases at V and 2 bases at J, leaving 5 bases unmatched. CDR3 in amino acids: CAWRVDRGAYEQYF. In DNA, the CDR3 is TGTGCCTGGAGGGTGGACAGGGGAGCCTACGAGCAGTACTTC.

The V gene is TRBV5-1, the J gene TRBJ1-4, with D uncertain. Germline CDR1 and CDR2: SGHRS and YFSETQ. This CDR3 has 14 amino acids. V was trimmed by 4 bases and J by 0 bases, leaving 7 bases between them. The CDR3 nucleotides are TGCGCCAGCAGCCCCACAGCAACTAATGAAAAACTGTTTTTT. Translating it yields CASSPTATNEKLFF. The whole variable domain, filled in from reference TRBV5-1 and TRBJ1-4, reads KAGVTQTPRYLIKTRGQQVTLSCSPISGHRSVSWYQQTPGQGLQFLFEYFSETQRNKGNFPGRFSGRQFSNSRSEMNVSTLELGDSALYLCASSPTATNEKLFFGSGTQLSVL.

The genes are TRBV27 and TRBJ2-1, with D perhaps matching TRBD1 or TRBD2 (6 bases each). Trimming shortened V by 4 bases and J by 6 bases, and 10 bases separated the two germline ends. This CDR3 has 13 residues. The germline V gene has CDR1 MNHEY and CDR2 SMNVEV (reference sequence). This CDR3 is CASSSGAFNEQFF. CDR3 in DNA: TGTGCCAGCAGTTCGGGGGCGTTCAATGAGCAGTTCTTC.

The DNA of the CDR3 is TGTGCCAGCAGCGTAGCTGTTTCGACAGGGGGCGCGTGGGTCACCGGGGAGCTGTTTTTT. Its translation: CASSVAVSTGGAWVTGELFF. V and J are TRBV9 and TRBJ2-2, with 10 bases identical to TRBD1. V dropped 0 bases and J dropped 4; count of bases not matched to a gene: 15. The CDR3 extends over 20 amino acids. Germline values: CDR1 SGDLS, CDR2 YYNGEE.

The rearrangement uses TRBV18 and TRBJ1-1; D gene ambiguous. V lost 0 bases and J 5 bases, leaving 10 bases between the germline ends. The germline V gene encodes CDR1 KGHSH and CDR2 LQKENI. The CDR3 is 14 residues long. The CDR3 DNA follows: TGTGCCAGCTCACCACCCTCCCTGAGGACTGAAGCTTTCTTT. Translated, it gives CASSPPSLRTEAFF.

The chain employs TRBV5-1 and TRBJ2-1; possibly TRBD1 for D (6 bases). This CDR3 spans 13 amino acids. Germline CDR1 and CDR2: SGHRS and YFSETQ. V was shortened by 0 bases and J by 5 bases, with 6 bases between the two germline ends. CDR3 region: CASSLGQDNEQFF. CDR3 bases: TGCGCCAGCAGCTTGGGACAGGACAATGAGCAGTTCTTC.

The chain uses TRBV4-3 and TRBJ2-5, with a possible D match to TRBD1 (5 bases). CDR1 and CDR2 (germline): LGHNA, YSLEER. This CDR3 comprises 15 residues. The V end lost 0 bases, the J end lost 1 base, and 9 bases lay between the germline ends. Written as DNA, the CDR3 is TGCGCCAGCAGCCAAGAGTGGGGCAGCCAAGAGACCCAGTACTTC. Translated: CASSQEWGSQETQYF.

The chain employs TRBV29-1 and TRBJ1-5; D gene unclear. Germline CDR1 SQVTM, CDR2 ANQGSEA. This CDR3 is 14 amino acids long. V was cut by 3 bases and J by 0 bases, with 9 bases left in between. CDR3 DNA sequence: TGCAGCGTTGAGTTAGGATATAGCAATCAGCCCCAGCATTTT. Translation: CSVELGYSNQPQHF. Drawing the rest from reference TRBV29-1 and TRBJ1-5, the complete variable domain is SAVISQKPSRDICQRGTSLTIQCQVDSQVTMMFWYRQQPGQSLTLIATANQGSEATYESGFVIDKFPISRPNLTFSTLTVSNMSPEDSSIYLCSVELGYSNQPQHFGDGTRLSIL.

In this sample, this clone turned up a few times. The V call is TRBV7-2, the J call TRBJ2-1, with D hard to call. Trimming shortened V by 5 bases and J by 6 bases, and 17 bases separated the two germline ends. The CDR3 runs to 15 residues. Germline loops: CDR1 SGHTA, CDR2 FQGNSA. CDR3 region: CASSPLQPGVNEQFF. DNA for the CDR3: TGTGCCAGCAGCCCCCTTCAACCTGGGGTCAATGAGCAGTTCTTC. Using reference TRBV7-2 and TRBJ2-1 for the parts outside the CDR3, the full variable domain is GAGVSQSPSNKVTEKGKDVELRCDPISGHTALYWYRQSLGQGLEFLIYFQGNSAPDKSGLPSDRFSAERTGGSVSTLTIQRTQQEDSAVYLCASSPLQPGVNEQFFGPGTRLTVL.

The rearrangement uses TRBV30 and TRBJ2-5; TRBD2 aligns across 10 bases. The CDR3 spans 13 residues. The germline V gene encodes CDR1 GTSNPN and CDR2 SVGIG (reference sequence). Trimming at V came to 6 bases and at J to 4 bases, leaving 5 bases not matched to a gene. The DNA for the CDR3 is TGTGCCTGTTCAGCGGGAGGGGGAGAGACCCAGTACTTC. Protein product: CACSAGGGETQYF.

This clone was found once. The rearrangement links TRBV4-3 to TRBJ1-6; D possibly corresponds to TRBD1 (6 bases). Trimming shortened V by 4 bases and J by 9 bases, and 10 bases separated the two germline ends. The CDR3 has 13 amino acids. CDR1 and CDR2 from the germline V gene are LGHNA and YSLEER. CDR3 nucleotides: TGCGCCAGCAGCCTGAGGGGGGCTTCACCCCTCCACTTT. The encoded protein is CASSLRGASPLHF.